Described below is a single T cell receptor (beta chain) sequence and its context. Germline CDR1 SGHAT, CDR2 FQNNGV. V was clipped by 7 bases and J by 5 bases; unmatched bases: 10. The CDR3 runs 14 residues. This record comes from a study of blood T cell repertoires in COVID-19. Across the whole study: From the United States, Italy and Spain came samples of acute and convalescent COVID-19. PBMCs, B-cell-depleted T cells, or T cells were the source of the cDNA or gDNA that made up the material.

Methods used by the authors: Scientists estimated how many nucleated cells there were by amplifying reference gene primers. Method: immunoSEQ multiplex PCR; TCRdb's copy keeps in-frame clones and lacks some. That table is the source of V, J and clone size, and D and trimming were worked out from the DNA. The sample records 150,000 to 200,000 clones, around 83% being singletons. Specimen: peripheral blood. This rearrangement joins TRBV11-2 to TRBJ1-2; 7 bases align to TRBD1. The sequence derives from a woman in her thirties or forties with acute or convalescent COVID-19. The CDR3 bases are TGTGCCAGCAAGAGTCAGGGGGTTTCTTATGGCTACACCTTC. As protein: CASKSQGVSYGYTF.